Listed below are T cell receptor beta chains from one sample, sequenced in a study of T-cell memory formation after mild COVID-19. TCRdb itself ran the 5' RACE reads through MiXCR, one entry per CDR3 protein. The repertoire holds 100,000 to 150,000 distinct CDR3 sequences, with 5% to 6.5% as singletons. Sequenced sample: PBMCs or a T cell subset sorted from them (not recorded which). These receptors came from an adult woman who had mild COVID-19 (a few samples of this study predate the infection). Cell type and time point are not known. Each CDR3 is given with its conserved first and last residue. D genes are given only for firm matches. Part of the rows lack a size; the others show once, few, many or a class for expanded clones.

>TRBJ2-4|TRBV9|NA|many
TGTGCCAGCAGCGACCGGACAGTACCAAACATTCAGTACTTC
CASSDRTVPNIQYF
>TRBJ1-6|TRBV29-1|TRBD1|many
TGCAGCGTTAAAGAGGACAGGGATTCACCCCTCCACTTT
CSVKEDRDSPLHF
>TRBJ2-4|TRBV12-3/TRBV12-4|NA|NA
TGTGCCAGCAGTATGCCCTTGGCCCTGCGGAAAAACATTCAGTACTTC
CASSMPLALRKNIQYF
>TRBJ1-1|TRBV3-1|NA|many
TGTGCCAGCAGCCAAGATCTTCTGGACACTGAAGCTTTCTTT
CASSQDLLDTEAFF
>TRBJ2-1|TRBV24-1|NA|NA
TGTGCCACCAGTGACGCCCGAAGTGGCGGGCGCCATTCCAATGAGCAGTTCTTC
CATSDARSGGRHSNEQFF
>TRBJ2-7|TRBV5-8|TRBD2|few
TGTGCCAGCAGCTTGAGCGGGAGTTTGAACGAGCAGTACTTC
CASSLSGSLNEQYF
>TRBJ1-5|TRBV12-3/TRBV12-4|TRBD1|NA
TGTGCCAGCAGTTTAGCCGACAGGGGTTCTCAGCCCCAGCATTTT
CASSLADRGSQPQHF
>TRBJ2-3|TRBV20-1|TRBD2|few
TGCAGTGCTAGAGCGGGGGGAACCGGGTTAGATACGCAGTATTTT
CSARAGGTGLDTQYF
>TRBJ1-6|TRBV5-1|NA|few
TGCGCCAGCAGCCGGGAGGGTTCCTATAATTCACCCCTCCACTTT
CASSREGSYNSPLHF
>TRBJ2-3|TRBV24-1|NA|NA
TGTGCCACCAGTGTTGCTAGCGCTCCAGATACGCAGTATTTT
CATSVASAPDTQYF
>TRBJ2-5|TRBV15|TRBD2|many
TGTGCCACCAGCAGAAGCGGGGGGGGCGGAGGGGAGACCCAGTACTTC
CATSRSGGGGGETQYF
>TRBJ2-7|TRBV12-3/TRBV12-4|TRBD1|few
TGTGCCAGCAGTCTTGACAGGGGCTGGGAGCAGTACTTC
CASSLDRGWEQYF
>TRBJ2-7|TRBV6-6|TRBD1|many
TGTGCCAGCAGTTCCCACAGGGGAGTAACCTACGAGCAGTACTTC
CASSSHRGVTYEQYF
>TRBJ2-1|TRBV7-8|TRBD2|many
TGTGCCAGCAGCTCCGGACTAGCCAATGAGCAGTTCTTC
CASSSGLANEQFF
>TRBJ2-5|TRBV5-1|NA|many
TGCGCCAGCAGCGCGGGGGCGGGACACCGGACGGAAGAGACCCAGTACTTC
CASSAGAGHRTEETQYF
>TRBJ2-1|TRBV18|NA|many
TGTGCCAGCTCACCCGGGACGGATCACAATGAGCAGTTCTTC
CASSPGTDHNEQFF
>TRBJ2-3|TRBV7-2|NA|NA
TGTGCCAGCAGCCTAGAAATGCGGATTCTGTATTTT
CASSLEMRILYF
>TRBJ1-4|TRBV2|NA|few
TGTGCCAGCAGGTGGCAGGTCCACAATGAAAAACTGTTTTTT
CASRWQVHNEKLFF
>TRBJ2-7|TRBV7-9|TRBD2|many
TGTGCCGGCAGCCCTACTAGCGGGTCCTCCTACGAGCAGTACTTC
CAGSPTSGSSYEQYF
>TRBJ2-3|TRBV3-1|NA|NA
TGTGCCAGCAGCCAAGGTTTGGATACGCAGTATTTT
CASSQGLDTQYF
>TRBJ2-5|TRBV5-1|NA|NA
TGCGCCAGCAGCTTACAGGTCGTACAAGAGACCCAGTACTTC
CASSLQVVQETQYF
>TRBJ1-2|TRBV6-6|NA|many
TGTGCCAGCAGTTACGGGACCAACTATGGCTACACCTTC
CASSYGTNYGYTF
>TRBJ1-6|TRBV2|TRBD1|NA
TGTGCCAGCACCTCCTGGACAGGGGCAGATTCACCCCTCCACTTT
CASTSWTGADSPLHF
>TRBJ2-3|TRBV7-3|NA|NA
TGTGCCAGCAGCCCAAAGGGGACTAGCACAGATACGCAGTATTTT
CASSPKGTSTDTQYF
>TRBJ2-2|TRBV15|TRBD2|few
TGTGCCACCAGGGCGGGGGGACTAGCGGGCGGGGAGCTGTTTTTT
CATRAGGLAGGELFF
>TRBJ1-5|TRBV10-3|NA|NA
TGTGCCATCAGTGAGTCAGGGAACAGCAATCAGCCCCAGCATTTT
CAISESGNSNQPQHF
>TRBJ2-2|TRBV7-8|NA|many
TGTGCCAGCAGCCCCGGGGTGAACACCGGGGAGCTGTTTTTT
CASSPGVNTGELFF
>TRBJ2-1|TRBV14|NA|NA
TGTGCCAGCAGCCAAGGGGGATTCTACAATGAGCAGTTCTTC
CASSQGGFYNEQFF
>TRBJ2-7|TRBV12-3/TRBV12-4|NA|NA
TGTGCCAGCAGTTACGGTACAGGCTCGTACGAGCAGTACTTC
CASSYGTGSYEQYF
>TRBJ1-2|TRBV27|NA|many
TGTGCCAGCAGTTCACTTTTGGGACGTTGGTTTCTTAACTATGGCTACACCTTC
CASSSLLGRWFLNYGYTF
>TRBJ2-1|TRBV12-3/TRBV12-4|NA|many
TGTGCCAGCAGTTTCCAGACAGGAGGTACCTACAATGAGCAGTTCTTC
CASSFQTGGTYNEQFF
>TRBJ2-1|TRBV21-1|NA|NA
TGTGCCAGCAGCCTCCCCGGACTAGCGGGAAACAATGAGCAGTTCTTC
CASSLPGLAGNNEQFF
>TRBJ2-2|TRBV12-3/TRBV12-4|NA|NA
TGTGCCAGCAGTCTTGCAGCGCTCACCGGGGAGCTGTTTTTT
CASSLAALTGELFF
>TRBJ2-1|TRBV28|TRBD2|few
TGTGCCACCCAGAGCGGGGGCGCCCTCTCCTACAATGAGCAGTTCTTC
CATQSGGALSYNEQFF
>TRBJ1-5|TRBV2|NA|NA
TGTGCCAGCAGTATACAGGGAGGTCAGCCCCAGCATTTT
CASSIQGGQPQHF
>TRBJ1-1|TRBV29-1|NA|few
TGCAGCGTTGTCCAGGGGAAGGAGGTCTATTATCCTGAAGCTTTCTTT
CSVVQGKEVYYPEAFF
>TRBJ2-5|TRBV4-3|NA|many
TGCGCCAGCAGCCAAGATCGCGCTTACCAAGAGACCCAGTACTTC
CASSQDRAYQETQYF